This T cell receptor (beta chain) was captured in a study of cytomegalovirus exposure and HLA in healthy donors. Study observations and caveats: A few V segments could not be told apart, such as TRBV6-2 and TRBV6-3, and were left out.

V was clipped by 0 bases and J by 4 bases; unmatched bases: 8. CDR3 length: 18 amino acids. Germline CDR1 is LGHNA and CDR2 is YSLEER. As regards this clone: Antigen unknown.

Use of 60 Vbeta and 13 Jbeta primers characterized the PCR. Libraries were prepared by immunoSEQ multiplex PCR; TCRdb keeps only in-frame clonotypes and omits some of them. The top ten clones hold 0.25% to 0.3% of a sample with 200,000 or so clones, roughly 80% of them seen once. This TCR was recovered from a boy aged 5-17 years in good health and CMV-seronegative. Sequencing was done on a sample of PBMCs. The V gene is TRBV4-3, the J gene TRBJ2-1; 11 nucleotides align to TRBD2. This chain's CDR3 is CASSQDWGGLAGYNEQFF. As DNA, the CDR3 is TGCGCCAGCAGCCAAGATTGGGGAGGACTAGCGGGTTACAATGAGCAGTTCTTC.